These 10 T cell receptor beta chains were all obtained from the same sample, sequenced in a study of shared clonotypes between healthy human individuals. TCRdb keeps only in-frame clones here, not all; method: immunoSEQ multiplex PCR. The sample contains about 580,000 clones, roughly 98% of which appear only once. In the naive CD8 group, cells lacked CD45RO and were positively selected for CCR7, so terminally differentiated effector memory CD45RA+ cells were left out. The sample consisted of naive CD8+ T cells sorted from blood. The receptors shown here come from a young man in good health.

This clone has only a few counts. The chain carries TRBV2 and TRBJ2-1; 14 bases agree with TRBD2. Germline trimming cut 7 bases from V and 7 bases from J; bases unmatched to any gene: 9. This CDR3 has 16 residues. CDR1 and CDR2 (germline): SNHLY, FYNNEI. CDR3 amino acids: CASMMRLAGGGNEQFF. The CDR3 DNA reads as TGTGCCAGCATGATGCGACTAGCGGGAGGGGGGAATGAGCAGTTCTTC.

CDR3 nucleotides: TGCGCCAGCAGCCAAAGCGCCGTCTCCTACGAGCAGTACTTC. Translated: CASSQSAVSYEQYF. The rearrangement links TRBV4-1 to TRBJ2-7; D gene unclear. Germline CDR1 reads MGHRA; CDR2 reads YSYEKL. Trimming cost V 2 bases and J 0 bases, with 8 bases left between them. This CDR3 is 14 amino acids long.

The J gene is TRBJ2-2, the V gene TRBV9; TRBD1 might be the D (5 bases). Germline assignment: CDR1 SGDLS and CDR2 YYNGEE. The CDR3 totals 16 residues. Trimming cost V 3 bases and J 4 bases, with 16 bases left between them. The CDR3 is CASSAQTVGSTGELFF. The CDR3 bases are TGTGCCAGCAGCGCTCAGACAGTGGGAAGCACCGGGGAGCTGTTTTTT.

The chain employs TRBV20-1 and TRBJ2-7; D unresolved. V was pared by 3 bases and J by 3 bases, with 6 bases between. In germline, CDR1 is DFQATT, CDR2 SNEGSKA (reference sequence). This CDR3 region has 11 residues. This CDR3 is CSASPGYEQYF. CDR3 DNA sequence: TGCAGTGCTAGTCCGGGCTACGAGCAGTACTTC.

This chain connects TRBV9 to TRBJ1-1; 11 bases line up with TRBD1. V was pared by 0 bases and J by 3 bases, with 7 bases of the junction left unmatched. CDR1 and CDR2 (germline): SGDLS, YYNGEE. This CDR3 contains 17 residues. CDR3 protein: CASSVGTGGTRYTEAFF. The DNA of the CDR3 is TGTGCCAGCAGCGTAGGGACAGGGGGCACGCGTTACACTGAAGCTTTCTTT.

This clone was detected only once. The V and J genes are TRBV4-1 and TRBJ2-3; 10 bases fit TRBD2. The CDR3 spans 17 residues. Germline V gene data show CDR1 as MGHRA and CDR2 as YSYEKL. Trimming cost V 0 bases and J 0 bases; bases outside gene matches: 3. Here the CDR3 reads CASSQDRAGGSTDTQYF. CDR3 coding DNA: TGCGCCAGCAGCCAAGATCGAGCGGGAGGGAGCACAGATACGCAGTATTTT.

This clone has only one observation. V and J are TRBV4-2 and TRBJ2-1, with 9 bases that match TRBD2. V lost 6 bases, J lost 7 bases, and 4 bases stayed unmatched. The V gene's germline CDR1 is LGHNA and CDR2 YNFKEQ. The CDR3 has 13 amino acids. The CDR3 is CASRGAGGNEQFF. CDR3 nucleotides: TGTGCCAGCAGAGGAGCGGGAGGTAATGAGCAGTTCTTC.

V is TRBV27 and J is TRBJ2-1; weak D call: TRBD2 (5 bases). Per germline, CDR1 MNHEY and CDR2 SMNVEV (reference sequence). Trimming took off 0 bases at V and 5 bases at J, with 14 bases between the two ends. The CDR3 covers 16 residues. The CDR3 coding sequence is TGTGCCAGCAGTTTATCGAGGGCAACGCTTCACAATGAGCAGTTCTTC. Translation gives CASSLSRATLHNEQFF.

Notes on this clone: Different DNA sequences within this sample yield the same CDR3. The chain employs TRBV5-8 and TRBJ2-1; D may be TRBD2 (6 bases). V was pared by 2 bases and J by 4 bases, with 10 bases between. The CDR3 length is 14 residues. CDR1 is SGHTS and CDR2 is YDEGEE in the germline V gene. The CDR3 sequence: CASSFGGSYNEQFF. For the CDR3, the DNA is TGTGCCAGCAGCTTCGGGGGTTCATACAATGAGCAGTTCTTC.

The chain employs TRBV6-1 and TRBJ2-1; 15 bases agree with TRBD2. V was clipped by 1 base and J by 1 base; unmatched bases: 5. The CDR3 has 19 residues. Looked up from germline, CDR1 is MNHNS and CDR2 is SASEGT. This CDR3 reads CASSEGTSGRAGSYNEQFF. The CDR3 DNA follows: TGTGCCAGCAGTGAAGGGACTAGCGGGAGGGCCGGGTCCTACAATGAGCAGTTCTTC.